The table lists the clone carrying this T cell receptor beta chain with a count of one. CDR3 length equals 16 residues. V was pared by 4 bases and J by 2 bases, with 9 bases of the junction left unmatched. Germline CDR1 and CDR2: SGHNT and YYREEE (reference sequence). Time point denoted: cycle 4 day 1 (C4D1), after more than five weeks of nivolumab. Brentuximab vedotin exposure varied among the patients, all of whom had relapsed after autologous stem cell transplantation. Researchers used magnetic negative selection to pull out pure CD4+ T cells from thawed PBMCs. Responses achieved at best were complete response, partial response or progressive disease. Clones were sequenced by immunoSEQ multiplex PCR, and TCRdb holds only the in-frame ones, with some missing. The sample has 20,000 to 25,000 clones; 72% are singletons. The data originate from a study of PD-1 blockade in classical Hodgkin lymphoma.

This clonotype was obtained from a human donor with classical Hodgkin lymphoma. The V gene is TRBV5-4, the J gene TRBJ2-5; 9 bases map to TRBD1. Sample: CD4+ T cells from blood, taken before the fourth cycle of nivolumab. DNA for the CDR3: TGTGCCAGCAGCGGTGCCGGGACAGGGAAGCAAGAGACCCAGTACTTC. Its translation: CASSGAGTGKQETQYF.